The rows below give T cell receptor beta chains drawn from one sample of a study of cytomegalovirus exposure and HLA in healthy donors. TCRdb's table, derived via immunoSEQ multiplex PCR, lists solely in-frame clones and lacks some. The sample has 110,000 to 150,000 clones; about 95% are singletons. Source material: PBMCs. The receptor set was obtained from a man younger than 35 in good health and CMV-seropositive. The CDR3 runs from the conserved cysteine through the conserved F or W. The order of the fields is D gene, clone size, J gene, V gene, CDR3 DNA, CDR3 protein. The D gene is left open where the match is weak. Clone size is not always given. Where it is, it says once, few, many or a class for expanded clones.

TRBD2 . TRBJ2-3 TRBV15 TGTGCCACCAGCAGATCAAAGGGACTAGCGGGAGGGCCTGGTACAGATACGCAGTATTTT CATSRSKGLAGGPGTDTQYF
TRBD1 . TRBJ2-3 TRBV5-4 TGTGCCAGCAGCCCAGGACAGGGGCCGCAGTATTTT CASSPGQGPQYF
TRBD2 . TRBJ2-2 TRBV4-1 TGCGCCAGCAGCCAAGTCTTACTAGCGGGAGGCCTCAACACCGGGGAGCTGTTTTTT CASSQVLLAGGLNTGELFF
TRBD2 . TRBJ2-1 TRBV30 TGTGCCTGGAGTGTATCCCGGACTAGCGGGGAGGACAATGAGCAGTTCTTC CAWSVSRTSGEDNEQFF
. . TRBJ2-7 TRBV7-3 TGTGCCAGCAGCCCGCACCCTCGAGGAGAGCAGTACTTC CASSPHPRGEQYF
TRBD1 once TRBJ1-5 TRBV10-3 TGTGCCACCCAGGCGACAGGGGAGGCCAATCAGCCCCAGCATTTT CATQATGEANQPQHF
. . TRBJ2-7 TRBV2 TGTGCCAGCAGAGGGACAATTAACTCCTACGAGCAGTACTTC CASRGTINSYEQYF
TRBD2 . TRBJ2-7 TRBV5-1 TGCGCCAGCAGCAGCTGGGCCGGGGGAATGGGTAGCGGGGCCTCCTACGAGCAGTACTTC CASSSWAGGMGSGASYEQYF
TRBD1 . TRBJ1-6 TRBV15 TGTGCCACCAGCGCCCGCAGGGGGGACAATTCACCCCTCCACTTT CATSARRGDNSPLHF
. . TRBJ2-2 TRBV5-1 TGCGCCAGCAGCTTGGTGTCTGGGAGTCAGAACACCGGGGAGCTGTTTTTT CASSLVSGSQNTGELFF
. . TRBJ2-7 TRBV6-6 TGTGCCAGCACTACACATAGCGGAGGCAGCTCCTACGAGCAGTACTTC CASTTHSGGSSYEQYF
. . TRBJ2-6 TRBV29-1 TGCAGCGTTGAAGGAGGCTCTGGGGCCAACGTCCTGACTTTC CSVEGGSGANVLTF
TRBD1 . TRBJ1-1 TRBV19 TGTGCCAGTAGCGACAGGGATACTGAAGCTTTCTTT CASSDRDTEAFF
TRBD2 . TRBJ2-7 TRBV5-6 TGTGCCAGCAGCTCGGAGGAGGCTAGCGGGAACTACGAGCAGTACTTC CASSSEEASGNYEQYF
TRBD2 . TRBJ2-7 TRBV7-2 TGTGCCAGCAGCTGGGGGGGATATTCCCCACTCCGCTACGAGCAGTACTTC CASSWGGYSPLRYEQYF
TRBD1 . TRBJ1-2 TRBV6-5 TGTGCCAGCAGTCGGACAGGGGACTATGGCTACACCTTC CASSRTGDYGYTF
TRBD2 . TRBJ2-1 TRBV5-1 TGCGCCAGCAGATCCAGCGGGGACTACAATGAGCAGTTCTTC CASRSSGDYNEQFF
. . TRBJ2-3 TRBV5-4 TGTGCCAGCAGCCAAGGACGGGGAGATACGCAGTATTTT CASSQGRGDTQYF
. . TRBJ2-2 TRBV4-1 TGCGCCAGCAGCCTACCCGGGGGAACCGGGGAGCTGTTTTTT CASSLPGGTGELFF
TRBD1 . TRBJ2-3 TRBV29-1 TGCAGCGTCGACCCGGGACAGGGACCAGATACGCAGTATTTT CSVDPGQGPDTQYF
. . TRBJ2-5 TRBV5-6 TGTGCCAGCAGTTTGGGACACGAAGAGACCCAGTACTTC CASSLGHEETQYF
TRBD1 . TRBJ2-7 TRBV19 TGTGCCAGTAGTAGACAGGGGATCCACGAGCAGTACTTC CASSRQGIHEQYF
TRBD1 . TRBJ1-2 TRBV2 TGTGCCAGCAGTGAAGCGCTTCAGGGGGATTGGAATGGCTACACCTTC CASSEALQGDWNGYTF
TRBD2 . TRBJ2-5 TRBV10-3 TGTGCCACGCTAGCGGTCCTACAAGAGACCCAGTACTTC CATLAVLQETQYF
. . TRBJ2-5 TRBV28 TGTGCCAGCGGCCTACAGGTACAAGAGACCCAGTACTTC CASGLQVQETQYF
. . TRBJ1-2 TRBV11-2 TGTGCCAGCAGCACCCTTGGGGGCGGCTACACCTTC CASSTLGGGYTF
. . TRBJ1-2 TRBV29-1 TGCAGCGTTGAGGGCCCCGCCCGCGACTATGGCTACACCTTC CSVEGPARDYGYTF
TRBD2 . TRBJ2-2 TRBV6-1 TGTGCCAGCAGAAAAGCGGGAGCGAACACCGGGGAGCTGTTTTTT CASRKAGANTGELFF
. . TRBJ2-1 TRBV28 TGTGCCAGCAGCTTCTACAATACCGGGACTCCCAAACCTGAGCAGTTCTTC CASSFYNTGTPKPEQFF
TRBD2 . TRBJ2-7 TRBV7-2 TGTGCCAGCAGCTCGCTAGCGGGTCTGAACGAGCAGTACTTC CASSSLAGLNEQYF
TRBD2 . TRBJ2-1 TRBV10-3 TGTGCCATCAGTGACCCCGGGACTAGCGGGAGGTGGGATGAGCAGTTCTTC CAISDPGTSGRWDEQFF
TRBD2 . TRBJ2-7 TRBV11-3 TGTGCCAGCAGCCCCGGCCTAGCGGGAAGTTTCGGCGAGCAGTACTTC CASSPGLAGSFGEQYF
. . TRBJ2-7 TRBV6-6 TGTGCCAGCAGTTATACGTCGGGCTCCTACGAGCAGTACTTC CASSYTSGSYEQYF
. . TRBJ1-2 TRBV28 TGTGCCAGCAGTTTATCGGGGAAGGGCTACACCTTC CASSLSGKGYTF
. . TRBJ1-6 TRBV5-1 TGCGCCAGCAGCTTGGAGGGGGTTTCCTATAATTCACCCCTCCACTTT CASSLEGVSYNSPLHF
. . TRBJ1-1 TRBV6-1 TGTGCCAGCAGTGGATACAGAGACACTGAAGCTTTCTTT CASSGYRDTEAFF
. . TRBJ2-3 TRBV7-8 TGTGCCACCGCGCGGGAATGGGGCACAGATACGCAGTATTTT CATAREWGTDTQYF
TRBD2 . TRBJ2-3 TRBV29-1 TGCAGCGTTAGAAGCGGGGCCACAGATACGCAGTATTTT CSVRSGATDTQYF
. . TRBJ2-1 TRBV5-1 TGCGCCAGCAGCCCGGGTCTTTCGGGAGCCGGTTACAATGAGCAGTTCTTC CASSPGLSGAGYNEQFF
TRBD2 . TRBJ2-1 TRBV27 TGTGCCAGCAGCATGGGTCCCCGCCCGGGACTAGCGGGAGGGAATGAGCAGTTCTTC CASSMGPRPGLAGGNEQFF
. . TRBJ2-6 TRBV28 TGTGCCAGCAGGGAGGAGGCAGATAGGTCTGGGGCCAACGTCCTGACTTTC CASREEADRSGANVLTF
. . TRBJ1-3 TRBV28 TGTGCCAGCAGTTTACTCTATGGCCGGGCTGGAAACACCATATATTTT CASSLLYGRAGNTIYF
. . TRBJ1-1 TRBV28 TGTGCCAGCAGTTTTGGAGGGGGGGGGAACACTGAAGCTTTCTTT CASSFGGGGNTEAFF
. . TRBJ2-7 TRBV5-1 TGCGCCAGCAGCTCTGGGGGCACGGGCGGCTACGAGCAGTACTTC CASSSGGTGGYEQYF
. . TRBJ2-1 TRBV25-1 TGTGCCAGCAGTGAGCCAACAGGGTTGTACAATGAGCAGTTCTTC CASSEPTGLYNEQFF
. . TRBJ2-7 TRBV6-1 TGTGCCAGCAGAGGCAGGGGGGCCTACGAGCAGTACTTC CASRGRGAYEQYF
. few TRBJ2-7 TRBV9 TGTGCCAGCAGCGCTCTAGCTGTCGGCGAGCAGTACTTC CASSALAVGEQYF
TRBD1 . TRBJ1-1 TRBV28 TGTGCCAGCAGTTTGTCGACAGGGGGCACTGAAGCTTTCTTT CASSLSTGGTEAFF
. . TRBJ2-4 TRBV2 TGTGCCAGCAGTACACGGGAATCCAGGCTGCAGTACTTC CASSTRESRLQYF
. . TRBJ1-3 TRBV25-1 TGTGCCAGCAGTCGTCATGGCTTCGGGGCTGGAAACACCATATATTTT CASSRHGFGAGNTIYF
. . TRBJ2-1 TRBV11-2 TGTGCCAGCAGCTTAGGGATGGGACTTAGCGGCTACAATGAGCAGTTCTTC CASSLGMGLSGYNEQFF
TRBD2 . TRBJ2-7 TRBV5-1 TGCGCCAGCAGCCCCGGACTAGCAGGAGAGCAGTACTTC CASSPGLAGEQYF
. . TRBJ2-2 TRBV15 TGTGCCACCAGCAGAGATTTGTTAGGGGAGCTGTTTTTT CATSRDLLGELFF
. . TRBJ1-1 TRBV2 TGTGCCAGCAGTTCACAGGCCATGAACACTGAAGCTTTCTTT CASSSQAMNTEAFF
. . TRBJ2-7 TRBV27 TGTGCCAGCAGTTTATCAGGGGGCGAGCAGTACTTC CASSLSGGEQYF
. . TRBJ2-1 TRBV29-1 TGCAGCGTTGAAACTAGCACTGACGTTGAGCAGTTCTTC CSVETSTDVEQFF
TRBD1 . TRBJ1-6 TRBV4-2 TGTGCCAGCAGCGACAGGGGGGATAATTCACCCCTCCACTTT CASSDRGDNSPLHF
. . TRBJ1-4 TRBV10-3 TGTGCCATCAGTGAGTCTGGGTCGGGAGAAAAACTGTTTTTT CAISESGSGEKLFF
. . TRBJ2-1 TRBV6-6 TGTGCCAGCAGTTACATACAAGCGCACTCCTACAATGAGCAGTTCTTC CASSYIQAHSYNEQFF